These 3 T cell receptor beta chains originate from one sample sequenced in a study of T cell changes during pregnancy in multiple sclerosis. Assay used: immunoSEQ multiplex PCR; TCRdb lists only in-frame clones, some missing. Here the sample spans approximately 50,000 clones, 92% being singletons. The sequenced sample was CD4+ T cells from peripheral blood mononuclear cells, obtained in the third trimester of pregnancy. The origin of the receptors is a female donor with multiple sclerosis, enrolled in a pregnancy study.

The chain is built from TRBV6-1 and TRBJ2-2; 7 bases are a match to TRBD1. Trimming cost V 5 bases and J 2 bases; bases outside gene matches: 5. The CDR3 has 15 residues. Germline V gene data show CDR1 as MNHNS and CDR2 as SASEGT. CDR3 amino acids: CASSPRQGNTGELFF. DNA for the CDR3: TGTGCCAGCAGTCCCCGACAGGGAAACACCGGGGAGCTGTTTTTT.

The rearrangement joins TRBV5-1 to TRBJ2-3, with 10 bases identical to TRBD1. This CDR3 region has 16 residues. The J segment lost 2 bases and the V segment lost 3 bases, leaving 6 bases of the junction unmatched. Germline-derived CDR1 and CDR2 are SGHRS and YFSETQ. In nucleotides, the CDR3 is TGCGCCAGCAGCTCAGACAGGGGGCGCCCCACAGATACGCAGTATTTT. The encoded protein is CASSSDRGRPTDTQYF. The complete variable domain, with remaining parts taken from reference TRBV5-1 and TRBJ2-3, reads KAGVTQTPRYLIKTRGQQVTLSCSPISGHRSVSWYQQTPGQGLQFLFEYFSETQRNKGNFPGRFSGRQFSNSRSEMNVSTLELGDSALYLCASSSDRGRPTDTQYFGPGTRLTVL.

The V call is TRBV7-9, the J call TRBJ1-2; maybe TRBD1 (6 bases). The CDR3 totals 14 residues. Looked up from germline, CDR1 is SEHNR and CDR2 is FQNEAQ (reference sequence). Trimming shortened V by 0 bases and J by 7 bases, and 12 bases separated the two germline ends. CDR3 sequence (DNA): TGTGCCAGCAGCTTAGCGGGGGCAACCCGTGGCTACACCTTC. Translation gives CASSLAGATRGYTF.